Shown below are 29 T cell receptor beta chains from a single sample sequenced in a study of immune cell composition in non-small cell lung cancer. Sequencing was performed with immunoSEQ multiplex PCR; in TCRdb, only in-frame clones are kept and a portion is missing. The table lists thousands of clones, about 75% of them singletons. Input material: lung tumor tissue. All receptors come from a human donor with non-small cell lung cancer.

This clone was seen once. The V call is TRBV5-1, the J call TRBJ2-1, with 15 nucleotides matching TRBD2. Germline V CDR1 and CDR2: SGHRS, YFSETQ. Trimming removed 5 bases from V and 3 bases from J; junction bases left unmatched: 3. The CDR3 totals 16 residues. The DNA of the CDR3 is TGCGCCAGCAGTTGGGGACTAGCGGGGGGCTACAATGAGCAGTTCTTC. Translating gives CASSWGLAGGYNEQFF. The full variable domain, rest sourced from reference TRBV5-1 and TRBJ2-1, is KAGVTQTPRYLIKTRGQQVTLSCSPISGHRSVSWYQQTPGQGLQFLFEYFSETQRNKGNFPGRFSGRQFSNSRSEMNVSTLELGDSALYLCASSWGLAGGYNEQFFGPGTRLTVL.

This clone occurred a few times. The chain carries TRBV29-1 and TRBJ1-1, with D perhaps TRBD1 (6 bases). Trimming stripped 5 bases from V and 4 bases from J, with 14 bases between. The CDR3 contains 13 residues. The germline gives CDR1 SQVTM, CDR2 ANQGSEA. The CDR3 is CSVLTGLGTEAFF. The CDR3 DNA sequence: TGCAGCGTTTTAACAGGGTTAGGCACTGAAGCTTTCTTT.

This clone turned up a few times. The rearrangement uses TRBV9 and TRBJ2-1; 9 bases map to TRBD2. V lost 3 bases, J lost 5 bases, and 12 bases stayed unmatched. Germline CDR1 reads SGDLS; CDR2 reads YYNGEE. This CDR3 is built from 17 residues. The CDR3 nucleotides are TGTGCCAGCAGCGAGGGAGGTAGCGGGAGCTATGACAATGAGCAGTTCTTC. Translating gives CASSEGGSGSYDNEQFF.

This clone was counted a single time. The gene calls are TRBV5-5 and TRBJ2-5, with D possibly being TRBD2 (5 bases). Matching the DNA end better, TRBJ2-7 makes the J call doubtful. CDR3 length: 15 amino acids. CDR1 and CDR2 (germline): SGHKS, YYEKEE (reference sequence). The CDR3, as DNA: TGTGCCAGCAGCTTGACCCCATCCGGGAACTACGAGCAGTACTTC. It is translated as CASSLTPSGNYEQYF.

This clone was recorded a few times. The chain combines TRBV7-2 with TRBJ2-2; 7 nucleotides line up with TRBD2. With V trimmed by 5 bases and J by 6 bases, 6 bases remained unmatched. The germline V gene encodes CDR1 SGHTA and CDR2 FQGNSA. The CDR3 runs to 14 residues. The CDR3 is CASSLREGPGELFF. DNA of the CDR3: TGTGCCAGCAGCCTTAGGGAGGGCCCCGGGGAGCTGTTTTTT.

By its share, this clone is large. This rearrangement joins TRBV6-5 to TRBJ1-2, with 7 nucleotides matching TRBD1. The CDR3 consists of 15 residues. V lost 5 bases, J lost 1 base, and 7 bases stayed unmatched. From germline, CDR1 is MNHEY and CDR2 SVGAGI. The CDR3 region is CASSRQGGHNYGYTF. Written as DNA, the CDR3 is TGTGCCAGCAGTCGGCAGGGGGGCCATAACTATGGCTACACCTTC.

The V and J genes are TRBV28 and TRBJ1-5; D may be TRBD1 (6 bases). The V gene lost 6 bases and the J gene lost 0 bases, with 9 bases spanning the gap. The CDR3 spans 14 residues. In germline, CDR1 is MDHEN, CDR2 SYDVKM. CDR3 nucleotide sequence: TGTGCCAGCAGGAGGACAGATAGCAATCAGCCCCAGCATTTT. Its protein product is CASRRTDSNQPQHF.

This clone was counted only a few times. The chain's CDR3 is CASSLGRGMNTEAFF. The CDR3 nucleotides are TGCGCCAGCAGCTTGGGACGGGGGATGAACACTGAAGCTTTCTTT. The gene calls are TRBV5-1 and TRBJ1-1; D may be TRBD1 (5 bases). The CDR3 is 15 residues long. The germline V gene encodes CDR1 SGHRS and CDR2 YFSETQ. V lost 0 bases and J 0 bases, leaving 9 bases between the germline ends.

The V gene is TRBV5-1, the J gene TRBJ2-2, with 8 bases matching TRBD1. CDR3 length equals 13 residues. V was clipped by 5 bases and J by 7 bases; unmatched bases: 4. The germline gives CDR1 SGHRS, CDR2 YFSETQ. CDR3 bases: TGCGCCAGCAGAGGACAGGGCGTCGGGGAGCTGTTTTTT. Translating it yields CASRGQGVGELFF.

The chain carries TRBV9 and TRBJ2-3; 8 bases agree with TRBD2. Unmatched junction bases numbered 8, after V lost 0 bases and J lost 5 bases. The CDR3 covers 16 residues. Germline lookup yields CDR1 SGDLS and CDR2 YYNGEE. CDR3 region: CASSVVPAGVVDTQYF. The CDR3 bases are TGTGCCAGCAGCGTAGTACCAGCGGGGGTTGTAGATACGCAGTATTTT. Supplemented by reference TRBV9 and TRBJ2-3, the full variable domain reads DSGVTQTPKHLITATGQRVTLRCSPRSGDLSVYWYQQSLDQGLQFLIQYYNGEERAKGNILERFSAQQFPDLHSELNLSSLELGDSALYFCASSVVPAGVVDTQYFGPGTRLTVL.

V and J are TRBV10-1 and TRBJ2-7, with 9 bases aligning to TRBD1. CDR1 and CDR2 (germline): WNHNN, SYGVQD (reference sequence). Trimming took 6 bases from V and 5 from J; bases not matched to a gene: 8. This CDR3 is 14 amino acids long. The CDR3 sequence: CASREGTGFHEQYF. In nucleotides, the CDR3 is TGCGCCAGCAGGGAAGGGACAGGGTTCCACGAGCAGTACTTC.

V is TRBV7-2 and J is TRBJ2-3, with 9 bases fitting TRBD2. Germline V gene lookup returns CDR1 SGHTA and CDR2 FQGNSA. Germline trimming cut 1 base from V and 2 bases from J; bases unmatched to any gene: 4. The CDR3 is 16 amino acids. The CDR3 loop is CASSLGRGGTTDTQYF. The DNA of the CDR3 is TGTGCCAGCAGCTTAGGGCGGGGGGGAACCACAGATACGCAGTATTTT. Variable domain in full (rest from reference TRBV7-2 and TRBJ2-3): GAGVSQSPSNKVTEKGKDVELRCDPISGHTALYWYRQSLGQGLEFLIYFQGNSAPDKSGLPSDRFSAERTGGSVSTLTIQRTQQEDSAVYLCASSLGRGGTTDTQYFGPGTRLTVL.

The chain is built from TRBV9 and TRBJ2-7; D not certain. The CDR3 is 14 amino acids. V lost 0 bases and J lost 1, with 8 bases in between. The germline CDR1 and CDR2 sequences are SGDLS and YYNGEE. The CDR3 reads CASSVGSASYEQYF. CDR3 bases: TGTGCCAGCAGCGTAGGCAGTGCTTCCTACGAGCAGTACTTC.

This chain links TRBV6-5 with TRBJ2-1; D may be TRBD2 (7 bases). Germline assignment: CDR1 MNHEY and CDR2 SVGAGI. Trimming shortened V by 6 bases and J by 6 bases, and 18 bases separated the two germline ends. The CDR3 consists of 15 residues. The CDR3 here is CASRPPGGLGNEQFF. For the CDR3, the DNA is TGTGCCAGCAGGCCCCCCGGGGGGCTAGGCAATGAGCAGTTCTTC.

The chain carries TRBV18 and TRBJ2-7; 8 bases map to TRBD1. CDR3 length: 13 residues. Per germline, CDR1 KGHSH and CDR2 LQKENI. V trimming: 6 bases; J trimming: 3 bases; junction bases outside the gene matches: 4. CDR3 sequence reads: CASSTGANYEQYF. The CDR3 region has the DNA TGTGCCAGCTCGACAGGGGCCAACTACGAGCAGTACTTC. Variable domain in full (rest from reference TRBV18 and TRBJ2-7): NAGVMQNPRHLVRRRGQEARLRCSPMKGHSHVYWYRQLPEEGLKFMVYLQKENIIDESGMPKERFSAEFPKEGPSILRIQQVVRGDSAAYFCASSTGANYEQYFGPGTRLTVT.

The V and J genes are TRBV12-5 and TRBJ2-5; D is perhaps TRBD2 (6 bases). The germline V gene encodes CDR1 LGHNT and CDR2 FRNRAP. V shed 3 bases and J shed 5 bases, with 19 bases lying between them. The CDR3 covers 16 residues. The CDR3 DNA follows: TGTGCTAGTGGTTTAGGAGCGAACGCCCGGGGGGAGACCCAGTACTTC. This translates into CASGLGANARGETQYF. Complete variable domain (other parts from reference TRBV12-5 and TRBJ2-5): DARVTQTPRHKVTEMGQEVTMRCQPILGHNTVFWYRQTMMQGLELLAYFRNRAPLDDSGMPKDRFSAEMPDATLATLKIQPSEPRDSAVYFCASGLGANARGETQYFGPGTRLLVL.

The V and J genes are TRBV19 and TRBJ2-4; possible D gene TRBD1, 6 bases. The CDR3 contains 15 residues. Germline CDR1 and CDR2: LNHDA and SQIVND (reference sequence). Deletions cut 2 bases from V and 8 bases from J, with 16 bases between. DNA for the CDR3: TGTGCCAGTAGTATATCGCAGGGGCAATTGGACATTCAGTACTTC. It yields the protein CASSISQGQLDIQYF. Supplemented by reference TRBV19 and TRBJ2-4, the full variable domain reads DGGITQSPKYLFRKEGQNVTLSCEQNLNHDAMYWYRQDPGQGLRLIYYSQIVNDFQKGDIAEGYSVSREKKESFPLTVTSAQKNPTAFYLCASSISQGQLDIQYFGAGTRLSVL.

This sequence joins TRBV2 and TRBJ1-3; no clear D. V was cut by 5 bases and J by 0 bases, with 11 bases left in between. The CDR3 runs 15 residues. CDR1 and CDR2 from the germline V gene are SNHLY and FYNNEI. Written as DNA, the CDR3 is TGTGCCAGCAGTCGGCGGGATAGCTCTGGAAACACCATATATTTT. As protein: CASSRRDSSGNTIYF.

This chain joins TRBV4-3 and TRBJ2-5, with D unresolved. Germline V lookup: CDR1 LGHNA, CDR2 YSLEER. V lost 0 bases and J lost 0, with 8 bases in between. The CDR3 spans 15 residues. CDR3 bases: TGCGCCAGCAGCCAAGATTTGGGCAACCAAGAGACCCAGTACTTC. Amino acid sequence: CASSQDLGNQETQYF.

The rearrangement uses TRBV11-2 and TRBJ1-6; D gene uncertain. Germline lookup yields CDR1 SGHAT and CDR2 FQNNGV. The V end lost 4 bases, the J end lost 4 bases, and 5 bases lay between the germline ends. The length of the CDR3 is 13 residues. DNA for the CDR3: TGTGCCAGCAGCTATATATATAATTCACCCCTCCACTTT. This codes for CASSYIYNSPLHF.

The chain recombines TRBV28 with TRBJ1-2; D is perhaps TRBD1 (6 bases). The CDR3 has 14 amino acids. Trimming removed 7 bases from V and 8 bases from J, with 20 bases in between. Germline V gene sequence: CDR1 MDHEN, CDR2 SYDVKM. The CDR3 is CASTAIGGAEGYTF. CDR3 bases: TGTGCCAGCACCGCAATAGGGGGGGCGGAGGGCTACACCTTC.

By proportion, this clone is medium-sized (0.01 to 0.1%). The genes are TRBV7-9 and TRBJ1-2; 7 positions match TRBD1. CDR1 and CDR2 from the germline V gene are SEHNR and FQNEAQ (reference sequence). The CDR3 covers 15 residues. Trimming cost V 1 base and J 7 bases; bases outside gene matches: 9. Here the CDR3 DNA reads TGTGCCAGCAGCTTAGTTGAAGGGACAGTGTCTGGCTACACCTTC. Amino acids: CASSLVEGTVSGYTF.

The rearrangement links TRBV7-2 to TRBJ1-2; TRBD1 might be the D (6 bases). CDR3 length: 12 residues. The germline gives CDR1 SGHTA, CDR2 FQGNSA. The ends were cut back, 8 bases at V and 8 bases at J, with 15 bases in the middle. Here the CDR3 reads CASLGATGGYTF. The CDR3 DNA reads TGTGCCAGCTTGGGGGCCACCGGGGGCTACACCTTC.

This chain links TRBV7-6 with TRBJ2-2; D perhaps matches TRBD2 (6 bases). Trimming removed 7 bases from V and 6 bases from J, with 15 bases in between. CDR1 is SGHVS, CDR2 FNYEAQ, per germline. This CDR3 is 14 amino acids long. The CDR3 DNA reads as TGTGCCAGCACGCCCGTCGGGGGTTCCGGGGAGCTGTTTTTT. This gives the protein CASTPVGGSGELFF.

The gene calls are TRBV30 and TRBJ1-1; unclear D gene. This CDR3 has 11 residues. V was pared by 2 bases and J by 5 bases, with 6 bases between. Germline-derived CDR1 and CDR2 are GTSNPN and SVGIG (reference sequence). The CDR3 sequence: CAWSRSTEAFF. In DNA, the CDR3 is TGTGCCTGGAGTCGTAGTACTGAAGCTTTCTTT.

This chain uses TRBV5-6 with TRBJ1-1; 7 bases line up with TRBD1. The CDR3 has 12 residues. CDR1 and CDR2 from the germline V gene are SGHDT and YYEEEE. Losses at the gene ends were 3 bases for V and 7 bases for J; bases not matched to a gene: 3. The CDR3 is CASSSGQDEAFF. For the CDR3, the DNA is TGTGCCAGCAGCTCCGGACAGGATGAAGCTTTCTTT.

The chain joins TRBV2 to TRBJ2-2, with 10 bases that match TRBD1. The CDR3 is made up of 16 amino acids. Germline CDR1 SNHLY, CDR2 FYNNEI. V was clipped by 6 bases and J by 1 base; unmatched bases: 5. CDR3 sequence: CASRRDRGWNTGELFF. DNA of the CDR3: TGTGCCAGCAGGCGGGACAGGGGCTGGAACACCGGGGAGCTGTTTTTT.

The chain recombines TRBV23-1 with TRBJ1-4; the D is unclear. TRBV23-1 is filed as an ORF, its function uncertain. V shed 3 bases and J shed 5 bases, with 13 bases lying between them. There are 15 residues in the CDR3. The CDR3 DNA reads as TGCGCCAGCAGTCAGCTTGGGCAGATAAATGAAAAACTGTTTTTT. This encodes CASSQLGQINEKLFF.

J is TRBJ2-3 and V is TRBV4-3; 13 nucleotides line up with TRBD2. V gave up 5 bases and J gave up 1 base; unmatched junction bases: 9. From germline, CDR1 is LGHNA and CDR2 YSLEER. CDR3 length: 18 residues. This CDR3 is CASSAGLAGSGGTDTQYF. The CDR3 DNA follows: TGCGCCAGCAGCGCGGGACTAGCGGGGTCCGGGGGCACAGATACGCAGTATTTT.